These 7 T cell receptor beta chains originate from one sample sequenced in a study of T cell repertoires in cytomegalovirus infection. These TCRs are of unknown antigen specificity. Via MiXCR, TCRdb re-called the reads, giving one row per CDR3 protein. The sample yields 45,000 to 60,000 distinct CDR3 sequences, over 15% seen once. The specimen comprised CD8+ T cells from cultured PBMCs, sampled from culture after CMV antigen stimulation. Receptors were obtained from a human donor in good health (CMV status not recorded). Some clones in this sample may be carry-over from other donors' samples.

This chain connects TRBV7-2 to TRBJ1-3, with unresolved D. Trimming stripped 4 bases from V and 2 bases from J, with 27 bases between. Germline V CDR1 and CDR2: SGHTA, FQGNSA. CDR3 length: 20 residues. The CDR3 DNA reads TGTGCCAGCAGCTCCTATCCGAGAGACCCTCCATTGGATCCTGGAAACACCATATATTTT. Amino acids: CASSSYPRDPPLDPGNTIYF.

This clonotype was found a few times. The chain couples TRBV6-2 or TRBV6-3 to TRBJ2-1; D is undetermined. Looked up from germline, CDR1 is MNHEY and CDR2 is SVGEGT. The V gene lost 3 bases and the J gene lost 8 bases, with 11 bases spanning the gap. The length of the CDR3 is 13 residues. CDR3: CASSYTRSHEQFF. The CDR3 DNA sequence: TGTGCCAGCAGTTATACCCGGAGTCATGAGCAGTTCTTC.

V usage is TRBV7-6 and J usage is TRBJ1-1, with D possibly TRBD1 on 6 matching bases. V shed 5 bases and J shed 8 bases, with 15 bases lying between them. The CDR3 has 13 residues. Germline V CDR1 and CDR2: SGHVS, FNYEAQ. CDR3 nucleotide sequence: TGTGCCAGCAGCCACCCGGGGCAGGGGGAAGCTTTCTTT. This translates into CASSHPGQGEAFF.

This CDR3 is CASSGVRRYEQYF. The CDR3 DNA follows: TGTGCCAGCAGTGGTGTCAGAAGATACGAGCAGTACTTC. The V and J genes are TRBV2 and TRBJ2-7; no firm D call. The germline CDR1 and CDR2 sequences are SNHLY and FYNNEI. V lost 4 bases and J lost 4, with 11 bases in between. The CDR3 sequence is 13 residues long.

This clonotype has a handful of counts. The genes are TRBV11-1 and TRBJ2-5; D may match TRBD1 or TRBD2 (6 bases each). Trimming shortened V by 1 base and J by 2 bases, and 11 bases separated the two germline ends. The CDR3 extends over 15 amino acids. Germline CDR1 is SGHAT and CDR2 is FQDESV (reference sequence). The CDR3 region has the DNA TGTGCCAGCAGCTTAGGAGGGGGGAGGCAAGAGACCCAGTACTTC. Translated, it gives CASSLGGGRQETQYF.

The chain couples TRBV28 to TRBJ2-1; D gene unclear. The CDR3 extends over 13 amino acids. Germline V gene lookup returns CDR1 MDHEN and CDR2 SYDVKM. V lost 5 bases and J lost 6, with 11 bases in between. CDR3 nucleotide sequence: TGTGCCAGCAGTCCGTCGGAGTTCAATGAGCAGTTCTTC. Translation gives CASSPSEFNEQFF.

This clonotype was detected only a few times. J is TRBJ2-1 and V is TRBV7-9, with 7 bases matching TRBD1. This CDR3 comprises 12 residues. Germline V lookup: CDR1 SEHNR, CDR2 FQNEAQ (reference sequence). Trimming took 7 bases from V and 6 from J; bases not matched to a gene: 3. This CDR3 is CASNEGANEQFF. CDR3 in DNA: TGTGCCAGCAATGAGGGGGCCAATGAGCAGTTCTTC. Full variable domain (remainder filled in from reference TRBV7-9 and TRBJ2-1): DTGVSQNPRHKITKRGQNVTFRCDPISEHNRLYWYRQTLGQGPEFLTYFQNEAQLEKSRLLSDRFSAERPKGSFSTLEIQRTEQGDSAMYLCASNEGANEQFFGPGTRLTVL.